These 19 T cell receptor beta chains were sequenced from one sample in a study of CD8+ T cells in alopecia areata. cDNA reverse transcribed from extracted RNA served as the sequencing template. Method: immunoSEQ multiplex PCR; TCRdb's copy keeps in-frame clones and lacks some. Of some 110,000 clones in the sample, around 53% were seen once. Treatment reported: oral pan-JAK inhibitor, 5-10 mg twice daily. Material: CD8+ T cells sorted from blood, obtained at week 24, from a patient treated with tofacitinib. Source of these receptors: a human donor with alopecia areata.

In this sample, this clone turned up once. The gene calls are TRBV7-2 and TRBJ2-1; 14 bases are a match to TRBD2. The CDR3 length is 16 residues. Germline V lookup: CDR1 SGHTA, CDR2 FQGNSA. Losses at the gene ends were 0 bases for V and 11 bases for J; bases not matched to a gene: 6. The CDR3 loop reads CASSLAMGLAGVQQFF. CDR3 nucleotide sequence: TGTGCCAGCAGCTTAGCGATGGGACTAGCGGGGGTTCAGCAGTTCTTC.

Note on this clone: Sequence at one end of the junction differs from germline and may be a read error. J is TRBJ2-7 and V is TRBV6-5; D perhaps matches TRBD2 (6 bases). Germline loops: CDR1 MNHEY, CDR2 SVGAGI. The CDR3 covers 12 residues. This chain's CDR3 is CAISEIGGEQYF. CDR3 DNA: TGTGCCATCAGTGAAATCGGGGGAGAGCAGTACTTC.

The CDR3 DNA reads as TGTGCCAGCAGCTTAGGTCACAGCCCCTACGAGCAGTACTTC. Residues: CASSLGHSPYEQYF. V usage is TRBV13 and J usage is TRBJ2-7; no reliable D call. The CDR3 is made up of 14 amino acids. CDR1 is PRHDT, CDR2 FYEKMQ, per germline (reference sequence). V gave up 0 bases and J gave up 2 bases, with 8 bases separating them.

J is TRBJ2-7 and V is TRBV13, with a tentative D call TRBD2 (6 bases). The length of the CDR3 is 14 residues. Trimming took off 8 bases at V and 2 bases at J, with 16 bases between the two ends. Germline CDR1 is PRHDT and CDR2 is FYEKMQ (reference sequence). For the CDR3, the DNA is TGTGCCAGCCGCCCGGCTAGCGACACCTACGAGCAGTACTTC. This codes for CASRPASDTYEQYF.

The chain recombines TRBV6-6 with TRBJ2-5, with 7 bases lining up with TRBD2. This CDR3 spans 16 amino acids. The germline V gene has CDR1 MNHNY and CDR2 SVGAGI (reference sequence). Trimming at V came to 0 bases and at J to 1 base, leaving 5 bases not matched to a gene. CDR3 DNA: TGTGCCAGCAGTTACTCGGCGGGGGACCCCCAAGAGACCCAGTACTTC. Translation: CASSYSAGDPQETQYF.

There are a few counts of this clone. This chain links TRBV27 with TRBJ2-5; D is uncertain. In germline, CDR1 is MNHEY, CDR2 SMNVEV (reference sequence). The CDR3 is 14 amino acids. The V and J ends lost 5 bases and 1 base respectively, with 11 bases between them. CDR3 coding DNA: TGTGCCAGCAGTCCTAATGGTCGCCAAGAGACCCAGTACTTC. Encoded protein: CASSPNGRQETQYF.

This clone has just a few counts. The chain is built from TRBV30 and TRBJ2-3; D remains ambiguous. Germline loops: CDR1 GTSNPN, CDR2 SVGIG (reference sequence). With 2 bases removed from V and 0 bases from J, the gap between germline ends came to 12 bases. The CDR3 has 15 residues. CDR3 sequence reads: CAWSSQPISTDTQYF. CDR3 coding DNA: TGTGCCTGGAGTAGCCAGCCTATTAGCACAGATACGCAGTATTTT.

The chain carries TRBV9 and TRBJ2-2; a possible D gene is TRBD2 (5 bases). CDR1 and CDR2 from the germline V gene are SGDLS and YYNGEE. This CDR3 region has 13 residues. V was shortened by 5 bases and J by 4 bases, with 9 bases between the two germline ends. The CDR3, as DNA: TGTGCCAGCAGGGCCGGAGGCACCGGGGAGCTGTTTTTT. Amino acids: CASRAGGTGELFF. Full variable domain (missing parts from reference TRBV9 and TRBJ2-2): DSGVTQTPKHLITATGQRVTLRCSPRSGDLSVYWYQQSLDQGLQFLIQYYNGEERAKGNILERFSAQQFPDLHSELNLSSLELGDSALYFCASRAGGTGELFFGEGSRLTVL.

The chain couples TRBV30 to TRBJ2-1; D is unclear. The CDR3 contains 10 residues. Between the trimmed V and J ends, which lost 5 bases and 7 bases, there was a span of 6 bases. Germline lookup yields CDR1 GTSNPN and CDR2 SVGIG (reference sequence). Here the CDR3 reads CAWSSNEQFF. CDR3 DNA: TGTGCCTGGTCCTCGAATGAGCAGTTCTTC. The complete variable domain, with remaining parts taken from reference TRBV30 and TRBJ2-1, reads SQTIHQWPATLVQPVGSPLSLECTVEGTSNPNLYWYRQAAGRGLQLLFYSVGIGQISSEVPQNLSASRPQDRQFILSSKKLLLSDSGFYLCAWSSNEQFFGPGTRLTVL.

V and J are TRBV27 and TRBJ2-7, with D possibly called TRBD1 or TRBD2 (5 bases each). The CDR3 is 13 amino acids. V was trimmed by 5 bases and J by 4 bases, leaving 12 bases between them. Germline V lookup: CDR1 MNHEY, CDR2 SMNVEV (reference sequence). In DNA form, the CDR3 reads TGTGCCAGCAGTCCCGAGGGACCATACGAGCAGTACTTC. Amino acid sequence: CASSPEGPYEQYF.

This chain joins TRBV5-6 and TRBJ2-7, with no clear D. This CDR3 has 11 residues. The V gene lost 2 bases and the J gene lost 6 bases, with 6 bases spanning the gap. The germline V gene encodes CDR1 SGHDT and CDR2 YYEEEE. The CDR3 DNA reads as TGTGCCAGCAGCTTAAGCGCCGAGCAGTACTTC. Amino acid sequence: CASSLSAEQYF.

The chain employs TRBV29-1 and TRBJ2-2; TRBD1 aligns across 10 bases. Germline loops: CDR1 SQVTM, CDR2 ANQGSEA. Losses at the gene ends were 3 bases for V and 3 bases for J; bases not matched to a gene: 1. The CDR3 is made up of 14 amino acids. CDR3 DNA sequence: TGCAGCGTTGAGGACAGGGGGTACACCGGGGAGCTGTTTTTT. Translating gives CSVEDRGYTGELFF.

The J gene is TRBJ2-2, the V gene TRBV15; 8 bases are a match to TRBD1. Germline V gene sequence: CDR1 LNHNV, CDR2 YYDKDF (reference sequence). The V gene end was trimmed by 6 bases and the J gene end by 6 bases; junction bases not matched to a gene: 9. The CDR3 loop spans 15 amino acids. CDR3 coding DNA: TGTGCCACCAGGAGCGGACAGGGTTGGGCCGGGGAGCTGTTTTTT. Residues: CATRSGQGWAGELFF.

This clone was counted between two and nine times. The J gene is TRBJ2-5, the V gene TRBV5-4, with no clear D. Germline V gives CDR1 SGHNT, CDR2 YYREEE (reference sequence). Trimming shortened V by 4 bases and J by 3 bases, and 10 bases separated the two germline ends. This CDR3 spans 13 amino acids. CDR3 region: CASSHWTEETQYF. The CDR3, as DNA: TGTGCCAGCAGCCATTGGACGGAAGAGACCCAGTACTTC.

This chain uses TRBV30 with TRBJ1-2; D remains unclear. The CDR3 sequence is 15 residues long. V lost 0 bases, J lost 1 base, and 12 bases lay in between. Germline CDR1 is GTSNPN and CDR2 is SVGIG (reference sequence). The CDR3 DNA is TGTGCCTGGAGTGTATGGACCGAAGATAACTATGGCTACACCTTC. Protein product: CAWSVWTEDNYGYTF.

This chain uses TRBV7-3 with TRBJ2-1; no reliable D call. V was shortened by 4 bases and J by 0 bases, with 7 bases between the two germline ends. CDR3 length: 14 amino acids. The V gene's germline CDR1 is SGHTA and CDR2 FQGTGA. The CDR3 sequence is CASSSESSYNEQFF. The DNA for the CDR3 is TGTGCCAGCAGCTCGGAGAGCTCCTACAATGAGCAGTTCTTC.

The chain is built from TRBV5-6 and TRBJ2-3; possible D gene TRBD2, 6 bases. This CDR3 region has 14 residues. Germline-derived CDR1 and CDR2 are SGHDT and YYEEEE. V shed 2 bases and J shed 4 bases, with 11 bases lying between them. CDR3 coding DNA: TGTGCCAGCAGCTTTCAGGGAGGCTCAGATACGCAGTATTTT. This translates into CASSFQGGSDTQYF.

This clone was counted only a few times. V usage is TRBV7-6 and J usage is TRBJ1-1; D remains unclear. Trimming stripped 5 bases from V and 0 bases from J, with 7 bases between. The CDR3 sequence is 13 residues long. Germline CDR1 reads SGHVS; CDR2 reads FNYEAQ. This chain's CDR3 is CASSAGLNTEAFF. CDR3 nucleotides: TGTGCCAGCAGCGCCGGACTGAACACTGAAGCTTTCTTT.

This clone was seen repeatedly, ten times or more. The rearrangement links TRBV5-1 to TRBJ2-7; D could derive from TRBD1 or TRBD2 (5 bases each). CDR1 is SGHRS, CDR2 YFSETQ, per germline. V was clipped by 0 bases and J by 2 bases, with 15 bases between them. CDR3 length: 16 residues. CDR3 nucleotide sequence: TGCGCCAGCAGCTTGGCCTTGGGGGAATTCGCCTACGAGCAGTACTTC. Its protein product is CASSLALGEFAYEQYF.